The 4 T cell receptor beta chains in this list originate from one sample, sequenced in a study of blood T cells in healthy people across ages. With a J-beta primer mix and a sample-barcoded 5' primer, a second PCR ran about 7 to 12 cycles. TCRdb called the 5' RACE reads again in MiXCR, with one record for every CDR3 protein. Of hundreds of thousands of distinct CDR3 sequences detected, about half appear once; the ten largest clones hold under 35%. Sequences were obtained from blood. These receptors came from a woman aged 55 to 70 in good health.

The V and J genes are TRBV18 and TRBJ1-1; a possible D gene is TRBD1 (6 bases). Per the germline V gene, CDR1 is KGHSH and CDR2 is LQKENI. Trimming stripped 2 bases from V and 5 bases from J, with 24 bases between. The CDR3 extends over 18 amino acids. CDR3 sequence: CASSPIKGNMGAGTEAFF. The CDR3 DNA sequence: TGTGCCAGCTCACCAATTAAGGGTAACATGGGGGCCGGGACTGAAGCTTTCTTT.

This chain joins TRBV29-1 and TRBJ2-1; TRBD2 agrees at 14 bases. Per the germline V gene, CDR1 is SQVTM and CDR2 is ANQGSEA. The V segment lost 4 bases and the J segment 7 bases; nucleotides outside the gene matches: 9. This CDR3 spans 16 amino acids. The CDR3 loop is CSVGMTSGRAGNEQFF. CDR3 sequence (DNA): TGCAGCGTTGGAATGACTAGCGGGAGGGCGGGGAATGAGCAGTTCTTC.

This chain connects TRBV7-3 to TRBJ1-1, with TRBD1 matching 8 bases. The CDR3 spans 14 residues. The J segment lost 5 bases and the V segment lost 5 bases, leaving 7 bases of the junction unmatched. Germline V CDR1 and CDR2: SGHTA, FQGTGA. This CDR3 is CASSLGQVSTEAFF. The CDR3 DNA follows: TGTGCCAGCAGCCTGGGACAGGTCTCGACTGAAGCTTTCTTT.

The chain links TRBV20-1 to TRBJ2-7; weak D call: TRBD2 (5 bases). This CDR3 comprises 11 residues. Germline V CDR1 and CDR2: DFQATT, SNEGSKA (reference sequence). Trimming cost V 3 bases and J 6 bases, with 9 bases left between them. The DNA of the CDR3 is TGCAGTGCTAGCCTAGCCTCCGAGCAGTACTTC. It is translated as CSASLASEQYF.